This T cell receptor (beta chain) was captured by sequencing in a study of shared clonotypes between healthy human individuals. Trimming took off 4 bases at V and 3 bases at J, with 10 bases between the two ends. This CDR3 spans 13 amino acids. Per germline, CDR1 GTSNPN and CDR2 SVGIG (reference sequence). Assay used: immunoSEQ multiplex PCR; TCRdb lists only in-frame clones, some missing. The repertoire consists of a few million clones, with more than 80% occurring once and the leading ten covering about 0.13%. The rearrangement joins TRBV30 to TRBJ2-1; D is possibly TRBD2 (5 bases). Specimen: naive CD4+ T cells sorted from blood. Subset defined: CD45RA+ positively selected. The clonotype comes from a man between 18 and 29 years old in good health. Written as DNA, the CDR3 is TGTGCCTGGACGGCTAGCCTCTACAATGAGCAGTTCTTC. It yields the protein CAWTASLYNEQFF.